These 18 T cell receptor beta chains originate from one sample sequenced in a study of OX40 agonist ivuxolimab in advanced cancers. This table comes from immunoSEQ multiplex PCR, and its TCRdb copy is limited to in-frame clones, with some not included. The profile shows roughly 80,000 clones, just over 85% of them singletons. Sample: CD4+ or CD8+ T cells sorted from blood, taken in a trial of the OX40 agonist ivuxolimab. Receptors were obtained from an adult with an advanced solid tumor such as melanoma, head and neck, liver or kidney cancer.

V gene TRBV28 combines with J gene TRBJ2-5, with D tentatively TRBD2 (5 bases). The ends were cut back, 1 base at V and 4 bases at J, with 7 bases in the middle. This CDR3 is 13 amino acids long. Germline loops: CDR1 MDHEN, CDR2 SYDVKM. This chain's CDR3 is CASSLSGSETQYF. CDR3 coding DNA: TGTGCCAGCAGTTTATCGGGGTCAGAGACCCAGTACTTC.

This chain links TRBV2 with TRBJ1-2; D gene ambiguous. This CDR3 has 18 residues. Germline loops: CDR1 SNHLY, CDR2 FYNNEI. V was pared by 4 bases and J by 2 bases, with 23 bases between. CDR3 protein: CASSVGGDWTGKNYGYTF. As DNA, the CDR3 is TGTGCCAGCAGTGTGGGTGGGGATTGGACCGGGAAGAACTATGGCTACACCTTC.

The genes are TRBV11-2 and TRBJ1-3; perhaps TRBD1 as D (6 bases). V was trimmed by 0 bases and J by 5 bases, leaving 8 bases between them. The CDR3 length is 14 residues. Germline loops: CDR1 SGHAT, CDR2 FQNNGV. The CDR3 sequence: CASSLDRGRNTIYF. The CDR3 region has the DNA TGTGCCAGCAGCTTAGACAGGGGTAGAAACACCATATATTTT.

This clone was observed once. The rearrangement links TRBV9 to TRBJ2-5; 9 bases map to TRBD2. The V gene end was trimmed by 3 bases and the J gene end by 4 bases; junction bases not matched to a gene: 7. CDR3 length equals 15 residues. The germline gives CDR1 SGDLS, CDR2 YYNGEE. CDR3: CASSAVGGRAETQYF. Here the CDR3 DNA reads TGTGCCAGCAGCGCCGTCGGCGGGAGGGCAGAGACCCAGTACTTC.

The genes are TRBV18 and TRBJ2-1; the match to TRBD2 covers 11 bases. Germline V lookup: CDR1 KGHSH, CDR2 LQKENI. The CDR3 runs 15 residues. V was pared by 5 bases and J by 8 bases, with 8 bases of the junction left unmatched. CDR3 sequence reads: CASSFNSGRVDEQFF. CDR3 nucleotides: TGTGCCAGCTCATTTAATAGCGGGAGGGTTGATGAGCAGTTCTTC.

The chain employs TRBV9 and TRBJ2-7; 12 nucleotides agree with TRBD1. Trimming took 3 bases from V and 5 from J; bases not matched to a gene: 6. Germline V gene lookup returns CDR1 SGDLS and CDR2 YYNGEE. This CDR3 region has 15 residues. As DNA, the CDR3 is TGTGCCAGCAGCGCCTCCGGGACAGGGGGCGACGAGCAGTACTTC. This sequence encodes CASSASGTGGDEQYF.

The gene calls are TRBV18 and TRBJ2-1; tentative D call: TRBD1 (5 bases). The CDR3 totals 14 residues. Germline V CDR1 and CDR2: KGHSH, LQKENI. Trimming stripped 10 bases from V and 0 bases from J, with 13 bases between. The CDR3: CATGRGSSYNEQFF. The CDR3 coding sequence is TGTGCCACCGGAAGGGGAAGCTCCTACAATGAGCAGTTCTTC. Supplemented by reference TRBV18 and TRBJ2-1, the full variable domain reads NAGVMQNPRHLVRRRGQEARLRCSPMKGHSHVYWYRQLPEEGLKFMVYLQKENIIDESGMPKERFSAEFPKEGPSILRIQQVVRGDSAAYFCATGRGSSYNEQFFGPGTRLTVL.

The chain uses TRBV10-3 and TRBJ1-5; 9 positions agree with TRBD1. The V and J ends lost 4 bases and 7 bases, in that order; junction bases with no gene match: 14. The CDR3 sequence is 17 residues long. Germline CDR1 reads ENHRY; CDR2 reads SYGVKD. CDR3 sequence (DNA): TGTGCCATCAGTGGAGGTGGACAGGGGACGGACGGGCAGCCCCAGCATTTT. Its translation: CAISGGGQGTDGQPQHF.

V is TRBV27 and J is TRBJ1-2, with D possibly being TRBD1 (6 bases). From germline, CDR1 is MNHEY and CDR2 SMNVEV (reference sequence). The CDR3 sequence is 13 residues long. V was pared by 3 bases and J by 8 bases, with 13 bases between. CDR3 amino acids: CASSFRQGIGYTF. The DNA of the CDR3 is TGTGCCAGCAGTTTCCGGCAGGGGATAGGCTACACCTTC.

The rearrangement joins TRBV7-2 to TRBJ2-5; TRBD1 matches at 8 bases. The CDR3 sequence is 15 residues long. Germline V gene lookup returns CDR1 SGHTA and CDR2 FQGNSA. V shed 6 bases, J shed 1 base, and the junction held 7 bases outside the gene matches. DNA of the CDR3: TGTGCCAGCAGTCCCGGGACAGGACTCCAAGAGACCCAGTACTTC. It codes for CASSPGTGLQETQYF.

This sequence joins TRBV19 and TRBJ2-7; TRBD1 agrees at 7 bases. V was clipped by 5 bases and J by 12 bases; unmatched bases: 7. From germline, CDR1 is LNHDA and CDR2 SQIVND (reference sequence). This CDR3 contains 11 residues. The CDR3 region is CASSRQGVTYF. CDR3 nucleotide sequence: TGTGCCAGTAGTCGGCAGGGGGTTACGTACTTC.

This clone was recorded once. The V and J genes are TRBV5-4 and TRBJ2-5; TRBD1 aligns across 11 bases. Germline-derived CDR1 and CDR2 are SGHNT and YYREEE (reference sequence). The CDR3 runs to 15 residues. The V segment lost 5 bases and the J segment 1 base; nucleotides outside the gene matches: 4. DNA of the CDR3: TGTGCCAGCAGACGGGACAGGGGGATCCAAGAGACCCAGTACTTC. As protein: CASRRDRGIQETQYF.

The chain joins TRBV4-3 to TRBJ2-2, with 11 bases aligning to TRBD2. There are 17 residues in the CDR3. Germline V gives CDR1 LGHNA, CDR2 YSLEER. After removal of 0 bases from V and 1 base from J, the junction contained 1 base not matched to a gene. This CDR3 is CASSQDTSGGNTGELFF. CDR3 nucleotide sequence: TGCGCCAGCAGCCAAGACACTAGCGGGGGGAACACCGGGGAGCTGTTTTTT.

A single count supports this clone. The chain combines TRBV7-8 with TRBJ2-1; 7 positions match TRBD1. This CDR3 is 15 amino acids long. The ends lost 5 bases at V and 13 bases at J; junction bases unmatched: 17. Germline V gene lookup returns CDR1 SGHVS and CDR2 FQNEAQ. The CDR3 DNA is TGTGCCAGCAGCCGCGACAGGGTTATGTACTCCGGTCAGTTCTTC. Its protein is CASSRDRVMYSGQFF. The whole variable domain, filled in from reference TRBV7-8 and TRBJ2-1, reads GAGVSQSPRYKVAKRGQDVALRCDPISGHVSLFWYQQALGQGPEFLTYFQNEAQLDKSGLPSDRFFAERPEGSVSTLKIQRTQQEDSAVYLCASSRDRVMYSGQFFGPGTRLTVL.

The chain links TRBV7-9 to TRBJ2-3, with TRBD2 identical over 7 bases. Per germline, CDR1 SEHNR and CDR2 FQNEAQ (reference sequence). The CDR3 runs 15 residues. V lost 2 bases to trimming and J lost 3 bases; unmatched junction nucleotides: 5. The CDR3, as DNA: TGTGCCAGCAGCTTACTAGCGGAGGAGACAGATACGCAGTATTTT. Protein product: CASSLLAEETDTQYF.

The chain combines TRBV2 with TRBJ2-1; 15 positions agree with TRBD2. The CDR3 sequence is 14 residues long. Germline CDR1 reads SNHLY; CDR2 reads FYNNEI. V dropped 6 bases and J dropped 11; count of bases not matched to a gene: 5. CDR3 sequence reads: CASRSGLAGGQQFF. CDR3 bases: TGTGCCAGCAGATCCGGACTAGCGGGGGGGCAGCAGTTCTTC.

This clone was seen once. DNA for the CDR3: TGTGCCAGCAGTCCCCTTGGGGGTACGCAGTATTTT. Amino acid sequence: CASSPLGGTQYF. This chain joins TRBV27 and TRBJ2-3, with D tentatively TRBD1 or TRBD2 (5 bases each). The CDR3 runs to 12 residues. Trimming stripped 5 bases from V and 8 bases from J, with 11 bases between. Germline CDR1 is MNHEY and CDR2 is SMNVEV (reference sequence).

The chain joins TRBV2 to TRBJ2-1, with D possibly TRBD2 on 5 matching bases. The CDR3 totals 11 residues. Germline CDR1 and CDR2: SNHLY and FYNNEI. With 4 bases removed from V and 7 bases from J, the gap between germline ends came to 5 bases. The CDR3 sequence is CASSGENEQFF. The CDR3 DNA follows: TGTGCCAGCAGTGGGGAGAATGAGCAGTTCTTC.